This TCR beta chain was captured in a study of technical replicates of blood from several donors. Generated by immunoSEQ multiplex PCR, the TCRdb table keeps only in-frame clones and is missing some. This table holds about 84,000 clones, 85% to 95% found once. The CDR3 runs to 14 residues. The germline V and J ends were trimmed by 4 bases and 1 base, with 13 bases remaining between them. Germline V lookup: CDR1 SQVTM, CDR2 ANQGSEA. The V call is TRBV29-1, the J call TRBJ1-1, with a possible D match to TRBD1 (5 bases). Specimen: T cells isolated from PBMCs. The source of this sequence is a human donor in good health. This CDR3 is CSVVGGMGNTEAFF. The CDR3, as DNA: TGCAGCGTTGTTGGGGGGATGGGGAACACTGAAGCTTTCTTT. Combining the CDR3 with reference TRBV29-1 and TRBJ1-1 gives the whole variable domain SAVISQKPSRDICQRGTSLTIQCQVDSQVTMMFWYRQQPGQSLTLIATANQGSEATYESGFVIDKFPISRPNLTFSTLTVSNMSPEDSSIYLCSVVGGMGNTEAFFGQGTRLTVV.